A single sample gave rise to the 4 T cell receptor beta chains below, sequenced in a study of breast tumors, draining lymph nodes, adjacent tissues. Samples came from axillary lymph nodes draining the breast cancer. TCRdb passed the multiplex PCR reads through MiXCR, listing each CDR3 protein once. The data contain around 150,000 distinct CDR3 sequences, around a third of them seen just once; the ten biggest clones take up 2% to 2.5%. Material for sequencing was axillary lymph node tissue. These receptors originate from a female donor with breast cancer. Some clones in this sample may be carry-over from other donors' samples.

This clonotype was observed at least ten times. A much larger clone lies a single base off, so this may be a read error. V gene TRBV4-1 combines with J gene TRBJ2-7; 7 bases agree with TRBD1. Germline V gene lookup returns CDR1 MGHRA and CDR2 YSYEKL. The ends lost 3 bases at V and 4 bases at J; junction bases unmatched: 9. This CDR3 is 15 amino acids long. The CDR3 nucleotides read TGCGCCAGCAGCCAGGAGAGAGGGGGCAAGTACGAGCAGTACTTC. Translating it yields CASSQERGGKYEQYF.

This clonotype was detected many times. The rearrangement joins TRBV30 to TRBJ2-7; D is unresolved. The germline V gene encodes CDR1 GTSNPN and CDR2 SVGIG (reference sequence). The CDR3 has 14 residues. The ends were cut back, 5 bases at V and 3 bases at J, with 17 bases in the middle. CDR3 protein: CAWAPPGTIYEQYF. The CDR3 nucleotides read TGTGCCTGGGCACCCCCGGGTACAATCTACGAGCAGTACTTC.

The J gene is TRBJ1-3, the V gene TRBV12-3 or TRBV12-4; TRBD1 matches at 7 bases. Trimming removed 5 bases from V and 4 bases from J; junction bases left unmatched: 2. The CDR3 extends over 13 amino acids. The CDR3 sequence: CASSRGGGNTIYF. The CDR3 DNA reads TGTGCCAGCAGTCGAGGGGGCGGAAACACCATATATTTT.

In this sample, this clonotype turned up many times. The gene calls are TRBV7-9 and TRBJ2-5; D may be TRBD2 (6 bases). The CDR3 runs 15 residues. Trimming took off 6 bases at V and 0 bases at J, with 14 bases between the two ends. The germline V gene has CDR1 SEHNR and CDR2 FQNEAQ (reference sequence). The CDR3: CASRPGETYQETQYF. DNA of the CDR3: TGTGCCAGCAGGCCGGGGGAGACGTACCAAGAGACCCAGTACTTC.